Below are 21 T cell receptor beta chains sequenced from a single sample in a study of T cells in Graves' hyperthyroidism and ophthalmopathy (dated by TCRdb to about 2019). The library was generated by multiplex PCR. The listed sequencing device is Illumina HiSeq 2000. The TCR beta CDR3 regions were amplified from the RNA transcripts. For the first round of RT-PCR on the TCR CDR3, the HTBI primer set was used together with the Qiagen OneStep RT-PCR kit. TCRdb passed the public sequencing reads through fastp at Q25 and MiXCR, retaining productive beta sequences. Every entry covers one CDR3 protein and lists the most common genes and DNA from its rows. For this sample the table gives around 300,000 distinct CDR3 sequences, of which 20% to 25% were detected only once. About a quarter of the sample is in the top ten clones. The specimen sequenced was blood. These receptors were collected from a man aged 35-49 years with Graves' hyperthyroidism that later progressed to Graves' ophthalmopathy.

The V call is TRBV6-4, the J call TRBJ1-6; 7 bases match TRBD1. CDR1 is MRHNA, CDR2 SNTAGT, per germline. V shed 4 bases, J shed 7 bases, and the junction held 7 bases outside the gene matches. The CDR3 loop spans 15 amino acids. CDR3 sequence (DNA): TGTGCCAGCAGTGGAATGGCAGGGGGGAATTCACCCCTCCACTTT. This translates into CASSGMAGGNSPLHF.

This clonotype has a count of ten or more. This chain uses TRBV5-6 with TRBJ2-7; 7 bases map to TRBD1. Trimming at V came to 2 bases and at J to 1 base, leaving 3 bases not matched to a gene. CDR1 and CDR2 from the germline V gene are SGHDT and YYEEEE. This CDR3 has 14 residues. The CDR3 DNA reads as TGTGCCAGCAGCTTCCGGACAGGTTCCTACGAGCAGTACTTC. Translated: CASSFRTGSYEQYF.

The sample holds many counts of this clonotype. The CDR3 spells CASSPIGRAEGYTF. CDR3 bases: TGTGCCAGCAGCCCCATAGGGCGGGCGGAAGGCTACACCTTC. The chain employs TRBV7-9 and TRBJ1-2; no clear D gene. This CDR3 is 14 amino acids long. Trimming took 5 bases from V and 8 from J, leaving 18 bases between them. Germline V lookup: CDR1 SEHNR, CDR2 FQNEAQ (reference sequence).

The chain links TRBV20-1 to TRBJ1-1; 8 bases match TRBD1. CDR1 is DFQATT and CDR2 is SNEGSKA in the germline V gene (reference sequence). The CDR3 sequence is 12 residues long. The CDR3 coding sequence is TGCAGAAGACAGGGGCTAACCACTGAAGCTTTCTTT. Its protein product is CRRQGLTTEAFF.

The table lists this clonotype with many counts. CDR3 sequence: CASSLAGRGMVEQYF. For the CDR3, the DNA is TGTGCCAGCAGCTTAGCGGGGCGGGGGATGGTCGAGCAGTACTTC. This chain links TRBV7-2 with TRBJ2-7; 7 bases line up with TRBD2. The CDR3 extends over 15 amino acids. Germline-derived CDR1 and CDR2 are SGHTA and FQGNSA. The junction had 8 bases not matched to a gene; V was cut back by 0 bases and J by 6 bases.

This clonotype came up many times. CDR3: CAWSDETGPMNTEAFF. CDR3 nucleotides: TGTGCCTGGAGCGATGAGACCGGGCCCATGAACACTGAAGCTTTCTTT. The genes are TRBV30 and TRBJ1-1; no reliable D call. The CDR3 is 16 amino acids. The germline CDR1 and CDR2 sequences are GTSNPN and SVGIG (reference sequence). V was pared by 3 bases and J by 0 bases, with 17 bases between. Based on the CDR3 plus reference TRBV30 and TRBJ1-1, the full variable domain is SQTIHQWPATLVQPVGSPLSLECTVEGTSNPNLYWYRQAAGRGLQLLFYSVGIGQISSEVPQNLSASRPQDRQFILSSKKLLLSDSGFYLCAWSDETGPMNTEAFFGQGTRLTVV.

This clonotype occurred many times. The chain recombines TRBV3-1 with TRBJ2-7; the D is unclear. In germline, CDR1 is LGHDT, CDR2 YNNKEL (reference sequence). V was clipped by 1 base and J by 2 bases, with 18 bases between them. The CDR3 is 17 residues long. This CDR3 is CASSQGLVAPDPYEQYF. For the CDR3, the DNA is TGTGCCAGCAGCCAAGGTTTGGTGGCACCCGATCCCTACGAGCAGTACTTC.

This clonotype was detected ten times or more. V usage is TRBV30 and J usage is TRBJ1-5; a weak D match, TRBD1 (5 bases). Germline CDR1 reads GTSNPN; CDR2 reads SVGIG (reference sequence). The CDR3 has 15 residues. Trimming stripped 2 bases from V and 0 bases from J, with 11 bases between. The CDR3 DNA is TGTGCCTGGAGTTGGGGCTCGGATAGCAATCAGCCCCAGCATTTT. Translation: CAWSWGSDSNQPQHF.

The chain links TRBV6-2 or TRBV6-3 to TRBJ1-1; TRBD1 agrees at 7 bases. The CDR3 runs to 14 residues. The V and J ends lost 4 bases and 5 bases, in that order; junction bases with no gene match: 7. The germline gives CDR1 MNHEY, CDR2 SVGEGT. Written as DNA, the CDR3 is TGTGCCAGCAGTTCTCGACAGGGAATAACTGAAGCTTTCTTT. This encodes CASSSRQGITEAFF.

The chain is built from TRBV12-3 or TRBV12-4 and TRBJ2-5, with D unclear. Trimming stripped 7 bases from V and 3 bases from J, with 18 bases between. This CDR3 is 15 amino acids long. Here the CDR3 DNA reads TGTGCCAGCACCTGGGCTGAATATTTTAAAGAGACCCAGTACTTC. Its translation: CASTWAEYFKETQYF.

J is TRBJ1-1 and V is TRBV28; 9 bases map to TRBD1. The germline CDR1 and CDR2 sequences are MDHEN and SYDVKM. V trimming: 6 bases; J trimming: 4 bases; junction bases outside the gene matches: 6. The CDR3 spans 14 residues. CDR3 loop: CASSWDRETTEAFF. In DNA, the CDR3 is TGTGCCAGCAGCTGGGACAGGGAGACCACTGAAGCTTTCTTT.

This clonotype was recorded at least ten times. The chain recombines TRBV28 with TRBJ2-5; no definite D call. The CDR3 is made up of 12 amino acids. V lost 6 bases to trimming and J lost 7 bases, with 12 bases between them. Germline CDR1 and CDR2: MDHEN and SYDVKM. The CDR3 coding sequence is TGTGCCAGCAGGTCGGGCTCTTGGACCCAGTACTTC. This gives the protein CASRSGSWTQYF.

This clonotype was seen many times. CDR3 sequence: CASSLGGREAFF. The CDR3 DNA is TGTGCCAGCAGTTTAGGGGGAAGGGAAGCTTTCTTT. The chain carries TRBV28 and TRBJ1-1; tentatively, D is TRBD1 (5 bases). Germline V gene lookup returns CDR1 MDHEN and CDR2 SYDVKM. CDR3 size: 12 residues. V was trimmed by 2 bases and J by 8 bases, leaving 9 bases between them.

V is TRBV19 and J is TRBJ2-7, with D unclear. Germline CDR1 is LNHDA and CDR2 is SQIVND (reference sequence). The CDR3 covers 13 residues. V was clipped by 9 bases and J by 1 base, with 13 bases between them. CDR3 DNA sequence: TGTGCCAGCTCTGGGCAGAATTCCTACGAGCAGTACTTC. This gives the protein CASSGQNSYEQYF.

The chain couples TRBV12-3 or TRBV12-4 to TRBJ2-5, with 8 bases matching TRBD2. The J segment lost 3 bases and the V segment lost 5 bases, leaving 8 bases of the junction unmatched. The CDR3 extends over 15 amino acids. CDR3 sequence (DNA): TGTGCCAGCAGTGCCTCGCGGGGGGCCGAAGAGACCCAGTACTTC. Encoded protein: CASSASRGAEETQYF.

This clonotype has at least ten counts. J is TRBJ2-2 and V is TRBV12-3 or TRBV12-4; tentative D call: TRBD1 (6 bases). The CDR3 loop spans 14 amino acids. The V and J ends lost 7 bases and 6 bases respectively, with 15 bases between them. The CDR3 nucleotides are TGTGCCAGCACCCTGGGGGCAGGGCCCGGGGAGCTGTTTTTT. Residues: CASTLGAGPGELFF.

This clonotype occurred many times. This chain joins TRBV7-2 and TRBJ2-7; D might be TRBD2 (6 bases). CDR3 length equals 14 residues. Germline CDR1 SGHTA, CDR2 FQGNSA. V was trimmed by 10 bases and J by 1 base, leaving 17 bases between them. CDR3 protein: CAIDPGTFSYEQYF. The CDR3 nucleotides are TGTGCCATCGACCCGGGGACTTTTTCCTACGAGCAGTACTTC.

This clonotype was observed at least ten times. The CDR3 protein is CASSMDRRGYTF. DNA for the CDR3: TGCGCCAGCAGCATGGACAGGAGAGGCTACACCTTC. V gene TRBV5-1 combines with J gene TRBJ1-2, with TRBD1 identical over 7 bases. The CDR3 extends over 12 amino acids. Germline loops: CDR1 SGHRS, CDR2 YFSETQ. V lost 4 bases, J lost 8 bases, and 5 bases stayed unmatched.

This clonotype has just a few counts. The chain has TRBV18 and TRBJ2-2; possibly TRBD1 or TRBD2 for D (5 bases each). Trimming shortened V by 2 bases and J by 4 bases, and 14 bases separated the two germline ends. This CDR3 spans 16 amino acids. Per germline, CDR1 KGHSH and CDR2 LQKENI. The CDR3 nucleotides read TGTGCCAGCTCACCAATGATACGAGGGACCACCGGGGAGCTGTTTTTT. Translating it yields CASSPMIRGTTGELFF. Filled out from reference TRBV18 and TRBJ2-2, the complete variable domain reads NAGVMQNPRHLVRRRGQEARLRCSPMKGHSHVYWYRQLPEEGLKFMVYLQKENIIDESGMPKERFSAEFPKEGPSILRIQQVVRGDSAAYFCASSPMIRGTTGELFFGEGSRLTVL.

This clonotype was picked up many times. The chain uses TRBV4-1 and TRBJ1-2; TRBD1 aligns across 8 bases. In germline, CDR1 is MGHRA, CDR2 YSYEKL. The CDR3 is 19 amino acids. V lost 0 bases, J lost 6 bases, and 18 bases stayed unmatched. The chain's CDR3 is CASSQEAPLSGGAVDGYTF. The CDR3 bases are TGCGCCAGCAGCCAAGAAGCGCCCCTATCAGGGGGCGCGGTTGATGGCTACACCTTC.

This clonotype was seen ten or more times. The gene calls are TRBV19 and TRBJ1-5; the match to TRBD1 covers 8 bases. CDR3 length equals 13 residues. V gave up 6 bases and J gave up 9 bases; unmatched junction bases: 7. CDR1 is LNHDA and CDR2 is SQIVND in the germline V gene (reference sequence). The CDR3 nucleotides are TGTGCCAGTAGCAGGACAGGGAATAGGCCCCAGCATTTT. Translation gives CASSRTGNRPQHF.